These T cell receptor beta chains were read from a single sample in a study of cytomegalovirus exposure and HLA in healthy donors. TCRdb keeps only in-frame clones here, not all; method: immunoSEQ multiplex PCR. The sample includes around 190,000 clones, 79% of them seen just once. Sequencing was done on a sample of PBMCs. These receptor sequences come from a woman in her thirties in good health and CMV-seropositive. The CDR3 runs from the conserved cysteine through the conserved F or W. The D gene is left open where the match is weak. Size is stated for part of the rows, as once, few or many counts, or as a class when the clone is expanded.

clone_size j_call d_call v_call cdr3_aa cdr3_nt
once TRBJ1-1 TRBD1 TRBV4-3 CASSLHAAGGTEAFF TGCGCCAGCAGCCTCCACGCTGCAGGGGGGACTGAAGCTTTCTTT
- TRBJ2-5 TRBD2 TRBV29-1 CSAAKSSGLYQETQYF TGCAGCGCCGCGAAGTCTAGCGGGCTGTACCAAGAGACCCAGTACTTC
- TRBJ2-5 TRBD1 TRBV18 CASSRTGFGETQYF TGTGCCAGCTCACGGACAGGGTTTGGAGAGACCCAGTACTTC
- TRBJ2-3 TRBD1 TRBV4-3 CASSQTGQGADTQYF TGCGCCAGCAGCCAGACAGGACAGGGGGCAGATACGCAGTATTTT
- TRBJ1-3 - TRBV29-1 CSVEDRGSGNTIYF TGCAGCGTTGAAGATCGAGGGTCCGGAAACACCATATATTTT
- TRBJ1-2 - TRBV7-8 CASSLLGHYGYTF TGTGCCAGCAGCTTACTAGGTCACTATGGCTACACCTTC
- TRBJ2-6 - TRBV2 CASSQGSGANVLTF TGTGCCAGCAGTCAGGGGTCAGGGGCCAACGTCCTGACTTTC
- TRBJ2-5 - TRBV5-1 CASSFRGGGAETQYF TGCGCCAGCAGCTTTCGTGGGGGGGGCGCGGAGACCCAGTACTTC
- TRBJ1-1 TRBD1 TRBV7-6 CASSSDGQGASEAFF TGTGCCAGCAGCTCGGACGGACAGGGGGCATCTGAAGCTTTCTTT
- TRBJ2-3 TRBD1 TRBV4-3 CASSQNPTGRNSQDTQYF TGCGCCAGCAGCCAAAACCCGACAGGGCGTAACAGTCAAGATACGCAGTATTTT
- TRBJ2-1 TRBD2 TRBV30 CAWSRTSGIYNEQFF TGTGCCTGGAGTCGGACTAGCGGGATCTACAATGAGCAGTTCTTC
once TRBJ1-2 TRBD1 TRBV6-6 CASSQGGQAEPWGYTF TGTGCCAGCAGCCAAGGAGGACAGGCTGAGCCCTGGGGCTACACCTTC
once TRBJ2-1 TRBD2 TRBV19 CASSIVGSGFNEQFF TGTGCCAGTAGTATAGTAGGTAGCGGGTTCAATGAGCAGTTCTTC
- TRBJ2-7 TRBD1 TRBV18 CASSPRDRGAEQYF TGTGCCAGCTCACCACGCGACAGGGGTGCGGAGCAGTACTTC
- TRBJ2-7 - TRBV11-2 CASSATPGSEDEQYF TGTGCCAGCAGCGCTACTCCGGGATCCGAAGACGAGCAGTACTTC